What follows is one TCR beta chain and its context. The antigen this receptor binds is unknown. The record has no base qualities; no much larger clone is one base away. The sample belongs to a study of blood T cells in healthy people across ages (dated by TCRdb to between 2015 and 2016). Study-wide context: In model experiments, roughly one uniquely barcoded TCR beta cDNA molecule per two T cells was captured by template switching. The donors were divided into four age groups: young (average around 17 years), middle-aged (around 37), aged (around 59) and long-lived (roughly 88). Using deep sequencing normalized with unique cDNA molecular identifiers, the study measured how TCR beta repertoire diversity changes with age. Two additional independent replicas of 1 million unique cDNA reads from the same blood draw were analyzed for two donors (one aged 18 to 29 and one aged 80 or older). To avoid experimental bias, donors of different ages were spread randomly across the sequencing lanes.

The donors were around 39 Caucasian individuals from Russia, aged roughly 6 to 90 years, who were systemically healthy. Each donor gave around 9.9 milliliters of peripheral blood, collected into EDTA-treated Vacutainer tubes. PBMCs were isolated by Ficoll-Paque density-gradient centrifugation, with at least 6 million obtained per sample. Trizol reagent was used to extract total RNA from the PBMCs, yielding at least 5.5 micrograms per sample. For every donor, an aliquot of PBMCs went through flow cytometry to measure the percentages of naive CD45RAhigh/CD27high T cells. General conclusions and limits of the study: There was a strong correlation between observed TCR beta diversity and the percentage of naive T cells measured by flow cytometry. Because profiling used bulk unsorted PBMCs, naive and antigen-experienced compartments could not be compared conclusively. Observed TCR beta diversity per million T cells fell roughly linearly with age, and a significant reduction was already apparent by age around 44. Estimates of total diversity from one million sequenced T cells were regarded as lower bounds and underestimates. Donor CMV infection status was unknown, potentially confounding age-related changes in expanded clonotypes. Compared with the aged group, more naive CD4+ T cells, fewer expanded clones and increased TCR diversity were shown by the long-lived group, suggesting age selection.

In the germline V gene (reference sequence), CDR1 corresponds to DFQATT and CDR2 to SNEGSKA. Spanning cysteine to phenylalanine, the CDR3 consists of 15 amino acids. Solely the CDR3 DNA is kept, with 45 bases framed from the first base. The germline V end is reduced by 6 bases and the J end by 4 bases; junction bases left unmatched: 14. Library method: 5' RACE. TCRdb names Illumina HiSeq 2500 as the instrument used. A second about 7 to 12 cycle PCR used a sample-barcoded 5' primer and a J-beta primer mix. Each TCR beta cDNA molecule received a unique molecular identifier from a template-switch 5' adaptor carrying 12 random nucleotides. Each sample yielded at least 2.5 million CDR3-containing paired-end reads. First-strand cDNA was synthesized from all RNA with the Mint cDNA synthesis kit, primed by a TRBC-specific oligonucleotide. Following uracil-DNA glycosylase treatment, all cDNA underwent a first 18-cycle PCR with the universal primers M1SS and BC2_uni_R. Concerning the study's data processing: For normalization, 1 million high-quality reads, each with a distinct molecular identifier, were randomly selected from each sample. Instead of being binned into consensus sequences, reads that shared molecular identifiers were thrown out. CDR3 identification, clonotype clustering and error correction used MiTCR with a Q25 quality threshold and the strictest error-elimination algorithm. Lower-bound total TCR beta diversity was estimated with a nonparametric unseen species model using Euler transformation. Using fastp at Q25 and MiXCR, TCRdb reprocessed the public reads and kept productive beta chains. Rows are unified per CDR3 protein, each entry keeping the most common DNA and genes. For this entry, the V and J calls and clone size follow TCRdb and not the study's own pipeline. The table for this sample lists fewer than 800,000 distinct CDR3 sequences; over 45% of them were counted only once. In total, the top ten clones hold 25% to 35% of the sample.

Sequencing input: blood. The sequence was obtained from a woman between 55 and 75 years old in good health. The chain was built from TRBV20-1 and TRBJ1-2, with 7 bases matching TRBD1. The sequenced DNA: TGCAGTGCCAGCCGACCTAGGGGGCTGAGCTATGGCTACACCTTC. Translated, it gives CSASRPRGLSYGYTF.